The 19 T cell receptor beta chains in this list originate from one sample, sequenced in a study of blood T cells in healthy people across ages. It was with a sample-barcoded 5' primer and a J-beta primer mix that a second PCR of about 6 to 12 cycles was run. TCRdb passed the 5' RACE reads through MiXCR, listing each CDR3 protein once. The sample holds around 990,000 distinct CDR3 sequences; approximately 25% are singletons and the top ten take 0.75%. This sample also appeared in a second study, on T cells of mothers and their children.

Specimen: blood. Every receptor here comes from a girl aged 2 to 10 in good health.

This sequence joins TRBV5-4 and TRBJ2-1; 9 nucleotides line up with TRBD2. This CDR3 has 15 amino acids. The V gene end was trimmed by 2 bases and the J gene end by 4 bases; junction bases not matched to a gene: 4. Per germline, CDR1 SGHNT and CDR2 YYREEE (reference sequence). The CDR3 here is CASSFYTSGYNEQFF. In DNA form, the CDR3 reads TGTGCCAGCAGCTTCTACACTAGCGGGTACAATGAGCAGTTCTTC. Using reference TRBV5-4 and TRBJ2-1 for the parts outside the CDR3, the full variable domain is ETGVTQSPTHLIKTRGQQVTLRCSSQSGHNTVSWYQQALGQGPQFIFQYYREEENGRGNFPPRFSGLQFPNYSSELNVNALELDDSALYLCASSFYTSGYNEQFFGPGTRLTVL.

The rearrangement uses TRBV29-1 and TRBJ1-1; 8 nucleotides agree with TRBD1. The junction had 11 bases not matched to a gene; V was cut back by 3 bases and J by 5 bases. The CDR3 runs 15 residues. Germline V gene lookup returns CDR1 SQVTM and CDR2 ANQGSEA. The CDR3 sequence: CSVDRGQGEGTEAFF. Here the CDR3 DNA reads TGCAGCGTTGACAGGGGGCAAGGAGAGGGTACTGAAGCTTTCTTT.

This clonotype was counted only a few times. The J gene is TRBJ2-1, the V gene TRBV6-1; 8 nucleotides align to TRBD2. The CDR3 totals 14 residues. Losses at the gene ends were 2 bases for V and 3 bases for J; bases not matched to a gene: 0. Germline CDR1 MNHNS, CDR2 SASEGT. CDR3 protein: CASSESGGYNEQFF. The CDR3 DNA reads as TGTGCCAGCAGTGAAAGCGGGGGCTACAATGAGCAGTTCTTC.

This clonotype was seen a few times. The CDR3 nucleotides are TGTGCCAGCAGCTTAGGGGGTCTGGGCCCCTACGAGCAGTACTTC. This gives the protein CASSLGGLGPYEQYF. The chain links TRBV7-6 to TRBJ2-5, with D unresolved. Gene TRBJ2-7 matches the end of the DNA better, so the J call may be wrong. This CDR3 contains 15 residues. CDR1 is SGHVS and CDR2 is FNYEAQ in the germline V gene.

This clonotype has a handful of counts. The chain recombines TRBV7-9 with TRBJ2-1; tentative D call: TRBD1 (6 bases). The CDR3 loop spans 17 amino acids. CDR1 is SEHNR and CDR2 is FQNEAQ in the germline V gene (reference sequence). The ends were cut back, 1 base at V and 7 bases at J, with 20 bases in the middle. The DNA for the CDR3 is TGTGCCAGCAGCTTAGATTTCAGAGGACAGAGTAGGAATGAGCAGTTCTTC. It specifies CASSLDFRGQSRNEQFF.

This clonotype was detected only a few times. V and J are TRBV9 and TRBJ2-7; 10 nucleotides agree with TRBD1. V lost 0 bases, J lost 6 bases, and 6 bases stayed unmatched. Germline CDR1 reads SGDLS; CDR2 reads YYNGEE. The CDR3 runs 15 residues. The chain's CDR3 is CASSVARDRGSEQYF. Written as DNA, the CDR3 is TGTGCCAGCAGCGTAGCAAGGGACAGGGGCTCCGAGCAGTACTTC.

V usage is TRBV7-9 and J usage is TRBJ1-6; 7 nucleotides match TRBD1. The germline CDR1 and CDR2 sequences are SEHNR and FQNEAQ (reference sequence). V lost 6 bases and J lost 7; bases outside the gene matches: 9. This CDR3 is built from 15 residues. The CDR3 spells CASSLKTGLNSPLHF. As DNA, the CDR3 is TGTGCCAGCAGTTTAAAGACAGGGCTGAATTCACCCCTCCACTTT.

This clonotype was detected only a few times. The chain employs TRBV14 and TRBJ2-2; perhaps TRBD2 as D (6 bases). V was trimmed by 4 bases and J by 6 bases, leaving 18 bases between them. Per the germline V gene, CDR1 is SGHDN and CDR2 is FVKESK. The CDR3 has 16 amino acids. The CDR3 is CASSLGGKGRAGELFF. The CDR3 nucleotides are TGTGCCAGCAGCCTGGGGGGAAAGGGCAGAGCCGGGGAGCTGTTTTTT.

This clonotype appeared a few times. The chain combines TRBV3-1 with TRBJ2-5, with D possibly being TRBD2 (6 bases). Germline V gene sequence: CDR1 LGHDT, CDR2 YNNKEL (reference sequence). The CDR3 contains 15 residues. Trimming took off 2 bases at V and 5 bases at J, with 15 bases between the two ends. The CDR3 nucleotides read TGTGCCAGCAGCCAACTGGGACTTGGGATCGAGACCCAGTACTTC. It translates to CASSQLGLGIETQYF.

This clonotype has only a few counts. The chain couples TRBV10-3 to TRBJ1-3; D is unclear. V dropped 10 bases and J dropped 0 bases, with 10 bases sitting between them. The CDR3 has 13 amino acids. From germline, CDR1 is ENHRY and CDR2 SYGVKD. The CDR3 DNA is TGTGCCACCCGGGTGTTCTCTGGAAACACCATATATTTT. Translated, it gives CATRVFSGNTIYF.

The genes are TRBV7-8 and TRBJ1-3; D ambiguous. V was pared by 1 base and J by 6 bases, with 4 bases between. The germline gives CDR1 SGHVS, CDR2 FQNEAQ. The length of the CDR3 is 12 residues. The CDR3 DNA sequence: TGTGCCAGCAGCTTAGATCTAAACACCATATATTTT. Translated: CASSLDLNTIYF.

This clonotype was seen only a few times. The chain links TRBV4-2 to TRBJ2-3; no clear D gene. Germline lookup yields CDR1 LGHNA and CDR2 YNFKEQ. The CDR3 length is 14 residues. Trimming shortened V by 0 bases and J by 12 bases, and 16 bases separated the two germline ends. CDR3 nucleotides: TGTGCCAGCAGCCAAGATCTGGCCGGTACGCTTCAGTATTTT. Encoded protein: CASSQDLAGTLQYF.

Points on this clonotype: Germline is not matched at one junction end, which may reflect a read error. The V gene is TRBV5-1, the J gene TRBJ2-7, with D possibly TRBD1 on 5 matching bases. The CDR3 has 12 amino acids. CDR1 SGHRS and CDR2 YFSETQ come from the germline V gene. The CDR3 is CASSLDRHTRDF. The CDR3 coding sequence is TGCGCCAGCAGCTTGGACAGGCACACTCGGGACTTC. Drawing the rest from reference TRBV5-1 and TRBJ2-7, the complete variable domain is KAGVTQTPRYLIKTRGQQVTLSCSPISGHRSVSWYQQTPGQGLQFLFEYFSETQRNKGNFPGRFSGRQFSNSRSEMNVSTLELGDSALYLCASSLDRHTRDFGPGTRLTVT.

V and J are TRBV28 and TRBJ2-5; D may correspond to TRBD1 or TRBD2 (5 bases each). The CDR3 is 15 amino acids. Trimming left V 5 bases short and J 7 bases short, with 20 bases between. Germline V gene data show CDR1 as MDHEN and CDR2 as SYDVKM. The CDR3, as DNA: TGTGCCAGCAGTCCATTCCGGGGCGCCTTATCGACCCAGTACTTC. Protein product: CASSPFRGALSTQYF.

This clonotype was seen a handful of times. The gene calls are TRBV7-2 and TRBJ2-7, with 7 bases matching TRBD1. The CDR3 has 15 amino acids. J gave up 7 bases and V 3 bases, and 12 bases lay outside the gene matches. Germline CDR1 and CDR2: SGHTA and FQGNSA. The CDR3 DNA is TGTGCCAGCAGCTTTTCGACAGGGCGCCTGGGGGAGCAGTACTTC. Its protein product is CASSFSTGRLGEQYF.

In this sample, this clonotype turned up a few times. The chain links TRBV7-2 to TRBJ1-2; D may be TRBD1 (5 bases). The germline V and J ends were trimmed by 2 bases and 3 bases, with 7 bases remaining between them. Germline CDR1 and CDR2: SGHTA and FQGNSA. CDR3 size: 13 residues. CDR3 bases: TGTGCCAGCAGCTTATGGGGGGACTATGGCTACACCTTC. It yields the protein CASSLWGDYGYTF. Looking up the rest from reference TRBV7-2 and TRBJ1-2 gives the full variable domain: GAGVSQSPSNKVTEKGKDVELRCDPISGHTALYWYRQSLGQGLEFLIYFQGNSAPDKSGLPSDRFSAERTGGSVSTLTIQRTQQEDSAVYLCASSLWGDYGYTFGSGTRLTVV.

The gene calls are TRBV12-3 or TRBV12-4 and TRBJ2-7; D is undetermined. This CDR3 spans 14 amino acids. Trimming took 4 bases from V and 6 from J, leaving 16 bases between them. CDR3 sequence (DNA): TGTGCCAGCAGTTCATCCACGGACCCGTTCGAGCAGTACTTC. It encodes CASSSSTDPFEQYF.

The chain uses TRBV6-1 and TRBJ1-2, with 11 positions matching TRBD1. V was pared by 4 bases and J by 8 bases, with 9 bases of the junction left unmatched. Germline loops: CDR1 MNHNS, CDR2 SASEGT. The CDR3 loop spans 15 amino acids. The CDR3 nucleotides read TGTGCCAGCAGTGGCCAAGGACAGGGGGCGCGAGGCTACACCTTC. It encodes CASSGQGQGARGYTF.

This CDR3 is CASSLAHGSETQYF. The CDR3 DNA reads TGTGCCAGCAGCTTAGCGCACGGGTCGGAGACCCAGTACTTC. The gene calls are TRBV7-6 and TRBJ2-5; D gene uncertain. V lost 0 bases, J lost 5 bases, and 10 bases lay in between. The CDR3 loop spans 14 amino acids. The V gene's germline CDR1 is SGHVS and CDR2 FNYEAQ.